This TCR beta chain comes out of a study of T cell clones after liver transplantation. The overall study: Without induction therapy, subjects received standard immunosuppression until 12-24 months post-transplant.

Repertoires were generated with immunoSEQ multiplex PCR, while TCRdb's copy carries only in-frame clones and drops some. Altogether 45,000 or so clones are present, just over 85% being singletons, with the ten largest covering over 2%. V shed 5 bases and J shed 2 bases, with 15 bases lying between them. Germline CDR1 PRHDT, CDR2 FYEKMQ (reference sequence). CDR3 length: 16 residues. This TCR came from a human patient who received a liver transplant. The T cells may come from the graft donor. This specimen was CD4+ T cells from blood, taken 24 months after liver transplant. The rearrangement joins TRBV13 to TRBJ2-2; unclear D gene. This chain's CDR3 is CASSPRNIRNTGELFF. CDR3 DNA sequence: TGTGCCAGCAGCCCCCGGAACATCCGAAACACCGGGGAGCTGTTTTTT.